Listed below are T cell receptor beta chains from one sample, sequenced in a study of blood T cell repertoires in COVID-19. TCRdb's table, derived via immunoSEQ multiplex PCR, lists solely in-frame clones and lacks some. Counted here are 90,000 to 100,000 clones, around 85% occurring once; the ten biggest clones make up 35% to 40%. Sequencing was carried out using peripheral blood. These receptors were obtained from an elderly man with acute or convalescent COVID-19. Each CDR3 is given with its conserved first and last residue. The D gene is left open where the match is weak. Size values are once, few and many counts, or a class for expanded clones, and some rows have none.

>TRBV5-4|TRBD2|NA|TRBJ2-1|15
CASSSLLAGVDEQFF
TGTGCCAGCAGCTCTTTACTAGCGGGAGTGGATGAGCAGTTCTTC
>TRBV11-3|NA|NA|TRBJ1-1|14
CASSLGWQSTEAFF
TGTGCCAGCAGCTTAGGATGGCAAAGCACTGAAGCTTTCTTT
>TRBV3-1/TRBV3-2|NA|few|TRBJ2-7|14
CASSQAPVSYEQYF
TGTGCCAGCAGCCAAGCCCCAGTTTCCTACGAGCAGTACTTC
>TRBV6-5|NA|NA|TRBJ2-5|14
CASSRQGRQETQYF
TGTGCCAGCAGTCGACAAGGAAGACAAGAGACCCAGTACTTC
>TRBV7-6|TRBD1|once|TRBJ2-3|17
CASSDRVGTGRQDTQYF
TGTGCCAGCAGCGATCGGGTGGGGACAGGGAGACAAGATACGCAGTATTTT
>TRBV5-1|TRBD2|NA|TRBJ2-7|17
CASSLGTSGRHLREQYF
TGCGCCAGCAGCTTGGGGACTAGCGGGAGGCACTTGCGCGAGCAGTACTTC
>TRBV29-1|TRBD1|many|TRBJ1-2|13
CSVVPGQGDGYTF
TGCAGCGTTGTACCGGGACAGGGAGATGGCTACACCTTC
>TRBV6-5|NA|NA|TRBJ1-2|11
CASRQGGGYTF
TGTGCCAGCAGACAGGGTGGAGGCTACACCTTC
>TRBV19|TRBD1|NA|TRBJ1-1|14
CASGTGQGRTEAFF
TGTGCCAGTGGAACCGGACAGGGGAGGACTGAAGCTTTCTTT
>TRBV5-1|NA|once|TRBJ1-4|14
CASSLSGRSEKLFF
TGCGCCAGCAGCTTGTCGGGGAGGAGTGAAAAACTGTTTTTT
>TRBV27|NA|NA|TRBJ2-3|15
CASSLSIASTDTQYF
TGTGCCAGCAGTTTATCGATCGCGAGCACAGATACGCAGTATTTT
>TRBV18|NA|NA|TRBJ1-2|15
CASSHAGGADYGYTF
TGTGCCAGCTCACACGCGGGGGGCGCCGACTATGGCTACACCTTC
>TRBV9|NA|NA|TRBJ1-1|14
CASSTGLGPGEAFF
TGTGCCAGCAGCACCGGTTTAGGCCCGGGGGAAGCTTTCTTT
>TRBV11-3|TRBD1|few|TRBJ2-7|13
CASSSGTGGVQYF
TGTGCCAGCAGTTCCGGGACAGGGGGTGTGCAGTACTTC
>TRBV7-9|NA|NA|TRBJ1-3|14
CASSLKGPGNTIYF
TGTGCCAGCAGCTTAAAAGGACCGGGGAACACCATATATTTT
>TRBV30|TRBD1|few|TRBJ2-7|14
CASSGRGRSSEQYF
TGTGCCTCCTCCGGCAGGGGGCGATCGAGCGAGCAGTACTTC
>TRBV2|NA|many|TRBJ1-2|13
CASVPSSDYGYTF
TGTGCCAGCGTCCCTTCCTCTGACTATGGCTACACCTTC
>TRBV5-4|NA|NA|TRBJ2-1|14
CASSLAGLSGEQFF
TGTGCCAGCAGCTTGGCAGGGCTGTCGGGTGAGCAGTTCTTC
>TRBV6-5|NA|NA|TRBJ2-5|12
CASSYGGETQYF
TGTGCCAGCAGTTACGGCGGGGAGACCCAGTACTTC
>TRBV6-5|TRBD2|NA|TRBJ2-1|15
CASSYRLAEFNEQFF
TGTGCCAGCAGTTACAGGCTAGCGGAATTCAATGAGCAGTTCTTC
>TRBV6-5|NA|NA|TRBJ1-2|16
CASSYSIRRGGYGYTF
TGTGCCAGCAGTTACTCGATTAGGAGGGGAGGCTATGGCTACACCTTC
>TRBV2|NA|NA|TRBJ1-1|13
CASRPTDNTEAFF
TGTGCCAGCAGACCCACAGATAACACTGAAGCTTTCTTT
>TRBV11-1|TRBD2|NA|TRBJ2-3|16
CASSPGTSGRADTQYF
TGTGCCAGCAGCCCCGGGACTAGCGGGAGGGCAGATACGCAGTATTTT
>TRBV10-3|NA|few|TRBJ2-3|16
CAISEPRGGSTDTQYF
TGTGCCATCAGTGAGCCGAGAGGCGGTAGCACAGATACGCAGTATTTT
>TRBV24-1|TRBD2|NA|TRBJ2-1|16
CATSDPTSGSYNEQFF
TGTGCCACCAGTGATCCGACTAGCGGGAGTTACAATGAGCAGTTCTTC
>TRBV7-2|NA|once|TRBJ1-4|17
CASSLQVLPATNEKLFF
TGTGCCAGCAGCTTACAGGTTCTTCCAGCAACTAATGAAAAACTGTTTTTT
>TRBV20-1|NA|once|TRBJ1-1|10
CSANTAGAFF
TGCAGTGCTAACACAGCTGGAGCTTTCTTT
>TRBV14|TRBD1|NA|TRBJ1-3|16
CASSPRTGALGNTIYF
TGTGCCAGCAGCCCTAGGACAGGGGCGCTGGGAAACACCATATATTTT
>TRBV19|TRBD1|NA|TRBJ2-1|15
CASSRSETGTNEQFF
TGTGCCAGTAGTAGGAGCGAGACAGGGACAAATGAGCAGTTCTTC
>TRBV6-4|TRBD1|NA|TRBJ2-5|14
CAGYRDRGGETQYF
TGTGCCGGCTACCGGGACAGGGGTGGTGAGACCCAGTACTTC
>TRBV6-5|TRBD2|NA|TRBJ2-7|15
CASRLSGRASGEQYF
TGTGCCAGCAGACTTAGCGGGAGGGCCTCGGGGGAGCAGTACTTC
>TRBV5-6|NA|once|TRBJ2-6|17
CASSRQVSISGANVLTF
TGTGCCAGCAGCCGACAGGTTTCAATCTCTGGGGCCAACGTCCTGACTTTC
>TRBV6-6|TRBD2|NA|TRBJ2-1|16
CASSYGTSASYNEQFF
TGTGCCAGCAGTTACGGGACTAGCGCTTCCTACAATGAGCAGTTCTTC
>TRBV6-2/TRBV6-3|NA|NA|TRBJ2-1|14
CASSRGHSYNEQFF
TGTGCCAGCAGCCGGGGGCACTCCTACAATGAGCAGTTCTTC
>TRBV9|TRBD2|NA|TRBJ2-1|17
CASSVGTSGTIYNEQFF
TGTGCCAGCAGCGTAGGAACTAGCGGGACAATATACAATGAGCAGTTCTTC
>TRBV19|TRBD1|NA|TRBJ1-1|14
CASSGQGAHTEAFF
TGTGCCAGTAGTGGGCAGGGGGCGCACACTGAAGCTTTCTTT
>TRBV5-4|NA|NA|TRBJ2-2|13
CASRAGFTGELFF
TGTGCCAGCAGAGCAGGGTTCACCGGGGAGCTGTTTTTT
>TRBV10-1|TRBD2|NA|TRBJ2-5|17
CASSESAGTSEQETQYF
TGCGCCAGCAGTGAGTCGGCCGGGACTAGCGAACAAGAGACCCAGTACTTC
>TRBV19|NA|NA|TRBJ2-5|13
CASSQVGQETQYF
TGTGCCAGCTCCCAGGTCGGACAAGAGACCCAGTACTTC
>TRBV7-2|TRBD1|NA|TRBJ2-3|16
CASSLTGGGFADTQYF
TGTGCCAGCAGCTTAACAGGGGGCGGCTTCGCAGATACGCAGTATTTT
>TRBV6-5|NA|NA|TRBJ2-5|13
CASIRQRQETQYF
TGTGCCAGCATTCGACAGCGACAAGAGACCCAGTACTTC
>TRBV15|NA|once|TRBJ2-2|13
CATSRSFTGELFF
TGTGCCACCAGCAGATCCTTCACCGGGGAGCTGTTTTTT
>TRBV11-3|NA|NA|TRBJ2-7|13
CASSPGRRGEQYF
TGTGCCAGCAGCCCCGGGCGGCGGGGCGAGCAGTACTTC